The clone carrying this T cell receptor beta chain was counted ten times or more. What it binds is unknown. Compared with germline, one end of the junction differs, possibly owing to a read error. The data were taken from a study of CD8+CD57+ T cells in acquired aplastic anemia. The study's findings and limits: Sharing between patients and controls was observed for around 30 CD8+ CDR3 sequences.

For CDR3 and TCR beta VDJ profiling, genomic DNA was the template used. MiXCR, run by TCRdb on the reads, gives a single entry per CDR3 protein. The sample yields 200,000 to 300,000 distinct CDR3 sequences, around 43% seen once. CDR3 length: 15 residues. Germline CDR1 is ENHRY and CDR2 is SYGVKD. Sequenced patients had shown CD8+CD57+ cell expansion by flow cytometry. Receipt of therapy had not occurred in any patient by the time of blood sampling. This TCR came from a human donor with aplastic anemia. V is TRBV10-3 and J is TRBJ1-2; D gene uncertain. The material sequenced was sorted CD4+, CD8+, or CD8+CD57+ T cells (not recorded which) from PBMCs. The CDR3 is CAISELVGKLYSYTF. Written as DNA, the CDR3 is TGTGCCATCAGTGAGTTGGTAGGGAAGCTCTATAGCTACACCTTC.